Below are 9 T cell receptor beta chains sequenced from a single sample in a study of CXCR3-negative and CXCR3-positive naive CD8 T cells. The study made its TRB cDNA libraries by 5' RACE, adding UMI labels. TCRdb reworked the 5' RACE reads into one entry per CDR3 protein, no DNA. The specimen's table records 7,400 or so distinct CDR3 sequences. Material for sequencing was naive CXCR3- CD8+ T cells from blood. Subset here: CD45RO-CCR7+CD27+CD95- naive CD8+ T cells lacking CXCR3 (TNR3-). The source is a human donor in good health. Some clones in this sample may be carry-over from other donors' samples.

The CDR3 sequence: CSASDRESILDEQFF. The chain joins TRBV20-1 to TRBJ2-1; TCRdb selects TRBD1, and the lack of DNA leaves this call unchecked. The germline gives CDR1 DFQATT, CDR2 SNEGSKA (reference sequence). The CDR3 sequence is 15 residues long.

The J gene is TRBJ2-1, the V gene TRBV29-1; TCRdb lists TRBD2, though no DNA is available to test this call. CDR1 and CDR2 (germline): SQVTM, ANQGSEA. The CDR3 length is 17 residues. This CDR3 reads CSVEKGLGRGGYNEQFF.

The rearrangement links TRBV30 to TRBJ1-1. CDR3 length equals 12 residues. Germline V gene sequence: CDR1 GTSNPN, CDR2 SVGIG (reference sequence). CDR3: CARSVLNTEAFF. The entire variable domain, with the rest obtained from reference TRBV30 and TRBJ1-1, is as follows: SQTIHQWPATLVQPVGSPLSLECTVEGTSNPNLYWYRQAAGRGLQLLFYSVGIGQISSEVPQNLSASRPQDRQFILSSKKLLLSDSGFYLCARSVLNTEAFFGQGTRLTVV.

By frequency, this clonotype registers medium-sized (0.01 to 0.1%). The rearrangement uses TRBV6-5 and TRBJ1-2; the TCRdb call, TRBD1, lacks DNA for checking. The germline gives CDR1 MNHEY, CDR2 SVGAGI. This CDR3 contains 18 residues. This CDR3 is CASSYGWVGGESNYGYTF.

This clonotype shows up as medium-sized by frequency. The V and J genes are TRBV29-1 and TRBJ2-6; the TCRdb D gene call, TRBD1, has no DNA to confirm it. The CDR3 covers 14 residues. Germline V gene data show CDR1 as SQVTM and CDR2 as ANQGSEA. The CDR3 protein is CSVRDRAGANVLTF. The entire variable domain, with the rest obtained from reference TRBV29-1 and TRBJ2-6, is as follows: SAVISQKPSRDICQRGTSLTIQCQVDSQVTMMFWYRQQPGQSLTLIATANQGSEATYESGFVIDKFPISRPNLTFSTLTVSNMSPEDSSIYLCSVRDRAGANVLTFGAGSRLTVL.

This clonotype is identified as medium-sized from frequency. The V and J genes are TRBV3-1 and TRBJ2-7; checking the TCRdb D call of TRBD2 is not possible without DNA. The CDR3 covers 16 residues. Germline-derived CDR1 and CDR2 are LGHDT and YNNKEL (reference sequence). The CDR3 loop is CASSQDSWTSGYEQYF.

This chain uses TRBV6-5 with TRBJ2-7; TCRdb indicates TRBD2, and absent DNA this call remains unverified. Germline V gene sequence: CDR1 MNHEY, CDR2 SVGAGI. The CDR3 consists of 13 residues. The CDR3 reads CASSPAVPYEQYF.

This clonotype shows up as medium-sized by frequency. This chain connects TRBV5-6 to TRBJ2-1; TCRdb proposes TRBD1, but this gene call is untestable without DNA. CDR3 size: 15 residues. Per the germline V gene, CDR1 is SGHDT and CDR2 is YYEEEE. Here the CDR3 reads CASSLAGGVYNEQFF.

The chain joins TRBV25-1 to TRBJ2-5; TCRdb names TRBD2, which stays unverified in the absence of DNA. Germline V lookup: CDR1 MGHDK, CDR2 SYGVNS. This CDR3 has 14 amino acids. The CDR3 sequence: CASSAQEGRETQYF.